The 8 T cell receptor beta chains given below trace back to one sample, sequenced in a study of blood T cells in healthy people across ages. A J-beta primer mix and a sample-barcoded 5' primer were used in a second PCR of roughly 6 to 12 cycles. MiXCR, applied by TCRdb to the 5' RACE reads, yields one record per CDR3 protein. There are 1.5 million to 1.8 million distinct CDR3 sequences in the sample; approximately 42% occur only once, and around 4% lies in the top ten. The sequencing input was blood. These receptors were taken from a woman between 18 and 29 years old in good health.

CDR3 bases: TGTGCCAGCAGCGTACGGGGGGCGGGCCAGCCCCAGCATTTT. Amino acid sequence: CASSVRGAGQPQHF. The V and J genes are TRBV7-2 and TRBJ1-5, with D maybe TRBD1 (6 bases). CDR1 and CDR2 (germline): SGHTA, FQGNSA. CDR3 length: 14 residues. Trimming removed 5 bases from V and 7 bases from J, with 15 bases in between.

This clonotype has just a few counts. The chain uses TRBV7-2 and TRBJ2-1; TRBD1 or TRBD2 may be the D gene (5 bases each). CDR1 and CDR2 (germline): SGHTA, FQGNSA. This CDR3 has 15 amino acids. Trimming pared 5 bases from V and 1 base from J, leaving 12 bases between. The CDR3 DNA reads TGTGCCAGCAGCCCTGTTTGGGGGTCCTACAATGAGCAGTTCTTC. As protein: CASSPVWGSYNEQFF.

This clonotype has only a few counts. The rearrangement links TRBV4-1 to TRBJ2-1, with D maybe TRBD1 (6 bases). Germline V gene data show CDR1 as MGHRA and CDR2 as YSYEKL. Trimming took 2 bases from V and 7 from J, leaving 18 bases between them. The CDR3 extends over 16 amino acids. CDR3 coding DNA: TGCGCCAGCAGCCAACCCTCTCGAGGGGGAAGAAATGAGCAGTTCTTC. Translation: CASSQPSRGGRNEQFF.

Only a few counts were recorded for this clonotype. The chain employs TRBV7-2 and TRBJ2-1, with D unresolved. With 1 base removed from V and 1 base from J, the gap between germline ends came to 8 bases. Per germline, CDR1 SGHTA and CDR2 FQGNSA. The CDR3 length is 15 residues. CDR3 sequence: CASSLDSVSYNEQFF. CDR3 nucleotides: TGTGCCAGCAGCTTAGACTCCGTTTCCTACAATGAGCAGTTCTTC.

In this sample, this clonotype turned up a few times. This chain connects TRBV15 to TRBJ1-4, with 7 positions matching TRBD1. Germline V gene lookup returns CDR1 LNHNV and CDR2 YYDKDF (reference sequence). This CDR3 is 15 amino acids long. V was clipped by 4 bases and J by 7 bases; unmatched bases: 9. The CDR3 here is CATSNGQGDSEKLFF. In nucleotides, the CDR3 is TGTGCCACCAGCAACGGGCAGGGGGATAGTGAAAAACTGTTTTTT.

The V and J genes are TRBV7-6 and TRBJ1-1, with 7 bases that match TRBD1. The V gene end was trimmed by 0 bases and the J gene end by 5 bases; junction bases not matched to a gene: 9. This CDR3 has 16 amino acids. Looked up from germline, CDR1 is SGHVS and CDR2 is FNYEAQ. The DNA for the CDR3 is TGTGCCAGCAGCTTAGCTGACAGGGTTGGTGGGACTGAAGCTTTCTTT. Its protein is CASSLADRVGGTEAFF.

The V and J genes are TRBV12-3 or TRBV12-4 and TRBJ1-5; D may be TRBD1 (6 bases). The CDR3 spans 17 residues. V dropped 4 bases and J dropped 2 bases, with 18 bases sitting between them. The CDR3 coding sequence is TGTGCCAGCAGTTCTGGGCTAGGGGGGGGCGGCAATCAGCCCCAGCATTTT. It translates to CASSSGLGGGGNQPQHF.

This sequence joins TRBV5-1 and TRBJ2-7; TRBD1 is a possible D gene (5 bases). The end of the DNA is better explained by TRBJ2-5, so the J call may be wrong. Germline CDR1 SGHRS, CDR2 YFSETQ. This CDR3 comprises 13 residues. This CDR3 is CASSWQGQETQYF. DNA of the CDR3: TGCGCCAGCAGCTGGCAGGGTCAGGAGACCCAGTACTTC.